This TCR beta chain appears in the sequencing data of a study of response to subunit inactivated influenza vaccine. Findings of the study overall: After each seasonal influenza vaccination, few new T cells are recruited, the authors suggested.

TCRdb passed the RT-PCR reads through MiXCR, listing each CDR3 protein once. The table has a few hundred thousand distinct CDR3 sequences, roughly 7.6% seen once. For this clonotype: The antigen remains unidentified.

The CDR3 runs to 14 residues. V lost 3 bases, J lost 5 bases, and 7 bases stayed unmatched. Germline CDR1 and CDR2: DFQATT and SNEGSKA (reference sequence). This chain joins TRBV20-1 and TRBJ2-7; 10 positions agree with TRBD1. Sequenced material: PBMCs from blood, taken less than 30 months after vaccination. The source is a man between 50 and 75 years old who received an inactivated influenza vaccine. The CDR3 protein is CSARVRQGADEQYF. Written as DNA, the CDR3 is TGCAGTGCTAGGGTTCGACAGGGGGCCGACGAGCAGTACTTC.